This T cell receptor (beta chain) is from a study of blood T cell repertoires in COVID-19. CDR1 and CDR2 (germline): SGHAT, FQDESV (reference sequence). Trimming took 3 bases from V and 4 from J; bases not matched to a gene: 6. The CDR3 covers 16 residues. Methods used by the authors: Reference gene primer amplification yielded estimated nucleated cell counts. Assay used: immunoSEQ multiplex PCR; TCRdb lists only in-frame clones, some missing. V, J and clone size were drawn from that table, and D and trimming were deduced from the DNA. This sample has 200,000 to 250,000 clones; about 79% occur once, and the top ten carry 1.3%. Clinical history as reported by participants underpinned cohort assignment.

The J gene is TRBJ2-2, the V gene TRBV11-1; 9 bases are a match to TRBD2. The receptor was isolated from a woman aged 40 to 50 with acute COVID-19. Material for sequencing was PBMCs or T cells enriched from blood (not recorded which). The CDR3, as DNA: TGTGCCAGCAGCTTCGGTGCGGGAGGGACCACCGGGGAGCTGTTTTTT. Translated, it gives CASSFGAGGTTGELFF.